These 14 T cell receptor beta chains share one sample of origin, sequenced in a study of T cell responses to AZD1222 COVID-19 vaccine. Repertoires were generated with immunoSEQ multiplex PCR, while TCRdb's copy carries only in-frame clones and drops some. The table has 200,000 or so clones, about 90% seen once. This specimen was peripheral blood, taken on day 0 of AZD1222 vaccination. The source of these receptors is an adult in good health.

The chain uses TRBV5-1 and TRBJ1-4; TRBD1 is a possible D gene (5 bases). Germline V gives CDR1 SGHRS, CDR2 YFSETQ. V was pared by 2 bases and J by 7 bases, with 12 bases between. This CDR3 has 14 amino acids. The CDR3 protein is CASSLSGSVEKLFF. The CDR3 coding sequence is TGCGCCAGCAGCTTATCAGGGTCCGTTGAAAAACTGTTTTTT.

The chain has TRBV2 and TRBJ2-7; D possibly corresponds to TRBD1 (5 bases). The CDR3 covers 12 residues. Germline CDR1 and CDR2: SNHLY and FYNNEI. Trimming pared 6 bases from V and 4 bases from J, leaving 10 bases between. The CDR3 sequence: CASRLGVYEQYF. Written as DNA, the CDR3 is TGTGCCAGCAGGTTAGGGGTTTACGAGCAGTACTTC. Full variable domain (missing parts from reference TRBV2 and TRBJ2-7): EPEVTQTPSHQVTQMGQEVILRCVPISNHLYFYWYRQILGQKVEFLVSFYNNEISEKSEIFDDQFSVERPDGSNFTLKIRSTKLEDSAMYFCASRLGVYEQYFGPGTRLTVT.

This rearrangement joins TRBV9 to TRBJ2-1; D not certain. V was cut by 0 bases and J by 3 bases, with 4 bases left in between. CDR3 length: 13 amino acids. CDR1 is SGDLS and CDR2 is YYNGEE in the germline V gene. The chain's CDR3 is CASSVDSYNEQFF. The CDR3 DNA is TGTGCCAGCAGCGTAGACAGCTACAATGAGCAGTTCTTC.

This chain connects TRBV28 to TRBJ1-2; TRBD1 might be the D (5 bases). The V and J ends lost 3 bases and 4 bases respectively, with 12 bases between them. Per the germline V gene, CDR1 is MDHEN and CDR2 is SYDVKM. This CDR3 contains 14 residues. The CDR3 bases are TGTGCCAGCAGTTTCGAGGGAAGGGGCTATGGCTACACCTTC. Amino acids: CASSFEGRGYGYTF.

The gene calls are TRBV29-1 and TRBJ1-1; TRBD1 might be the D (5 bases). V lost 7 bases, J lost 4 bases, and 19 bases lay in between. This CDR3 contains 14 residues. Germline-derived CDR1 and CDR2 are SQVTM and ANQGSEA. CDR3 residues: CSAVLGRRTTEAFF. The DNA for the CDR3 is TGCAGCGCTGTCCTGGGACGGCGGACCACTGAAGCTTTCTTT.

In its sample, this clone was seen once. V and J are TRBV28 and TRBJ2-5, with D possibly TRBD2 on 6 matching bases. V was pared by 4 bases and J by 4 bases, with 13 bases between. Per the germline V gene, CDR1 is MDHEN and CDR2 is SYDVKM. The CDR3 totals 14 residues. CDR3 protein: CASSSRGSRETQYF. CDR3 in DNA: TGTGCCAGCAGTTCGCGGGGTTCTCGAGAGACCCAGTACTTC.

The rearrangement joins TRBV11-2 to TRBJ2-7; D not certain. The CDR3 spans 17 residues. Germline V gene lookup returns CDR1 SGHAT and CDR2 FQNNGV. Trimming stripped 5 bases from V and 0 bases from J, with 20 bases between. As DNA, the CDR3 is TGTGCCAGCAGCCCTCCCTCGAGGTCCCTTCGCTCCTACGAGCAGTACTTC. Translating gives CASSPPSRSLRSYEQYF.

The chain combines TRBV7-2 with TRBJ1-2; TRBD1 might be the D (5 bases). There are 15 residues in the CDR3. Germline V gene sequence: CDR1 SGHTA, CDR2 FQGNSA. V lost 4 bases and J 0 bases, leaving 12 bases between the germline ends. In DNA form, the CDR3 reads TGTGCCAGCAGCTCCCCGGGGGGAGCTAACTATGGCTACACCTTC. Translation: CASSSPGGANYGYTF.

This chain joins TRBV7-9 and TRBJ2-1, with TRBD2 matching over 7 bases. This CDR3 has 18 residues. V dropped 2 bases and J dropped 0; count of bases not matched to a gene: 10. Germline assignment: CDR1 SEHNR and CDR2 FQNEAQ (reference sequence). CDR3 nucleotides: TGTGCCAGCAGCTTAAGGACCAGCGGGGTAAGCTCCTACAATGAGCAGTTCTTC. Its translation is CASSLRTSGVSSYNEQFF.

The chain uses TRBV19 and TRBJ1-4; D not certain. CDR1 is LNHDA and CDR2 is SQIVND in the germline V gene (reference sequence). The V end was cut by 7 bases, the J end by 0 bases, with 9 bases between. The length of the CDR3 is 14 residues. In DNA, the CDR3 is TGTGCCAGTACCCCGTTTGCAACTAATGAAAAACTGTTTTTT. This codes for CASTPFATNEKLFF.

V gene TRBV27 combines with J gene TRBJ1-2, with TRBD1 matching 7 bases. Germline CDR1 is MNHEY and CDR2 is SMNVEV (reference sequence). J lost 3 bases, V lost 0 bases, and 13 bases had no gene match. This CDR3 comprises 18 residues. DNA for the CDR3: TGTGCCAGCAGTTTATCCCCGCCCTTATTCGGGACAGACTATGGCTACACCTTC. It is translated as CASSLSPPLFGTDYGYTF.

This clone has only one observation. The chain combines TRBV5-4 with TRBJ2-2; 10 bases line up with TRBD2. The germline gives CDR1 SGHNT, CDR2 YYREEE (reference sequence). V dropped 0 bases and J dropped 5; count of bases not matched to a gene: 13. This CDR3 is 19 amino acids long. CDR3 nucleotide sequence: TGTGCCAGCAGCTTGGACCCGTTCCAGCGGGAGGGCCGAACCGGGGAGCTGTTTTTT. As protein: CASSLDPFQREGRTGELFF. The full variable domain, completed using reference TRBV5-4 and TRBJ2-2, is ETGVTQSPTHLIKTRGQQVTLRCSSQSGHNTVSWYQQALGQGPQFIFQYYREEENGRGNFPPRFSGLQFPNYSSELNVNALELDDSALYLCASSLDPFQREGRTGELFFGEGSRLTVL.

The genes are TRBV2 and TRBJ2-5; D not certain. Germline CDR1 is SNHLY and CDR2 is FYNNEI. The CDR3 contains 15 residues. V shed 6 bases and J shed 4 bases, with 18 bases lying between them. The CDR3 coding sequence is TGTGCCAGCAGCCTAGGGCCGGGTAGAGTAGAGACCCAGTACTTC. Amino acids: CASSLGPGRVETQYF.

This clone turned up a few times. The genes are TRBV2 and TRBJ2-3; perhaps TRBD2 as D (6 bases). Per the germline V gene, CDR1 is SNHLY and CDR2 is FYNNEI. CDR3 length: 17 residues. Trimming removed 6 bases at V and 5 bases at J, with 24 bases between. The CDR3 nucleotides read TGTGCCAGCAGCGTTCCGACTATGACGGGAGCCGGAGATACGCAGTATTTT. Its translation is CASSVPTMTGAGDTQYF.